The clone carrying this T cell receptor beta chain was recorded many times. Its antigen is not identified. This specimen belongs to a study of regulatory T cells in long-lasting Graves disease. Study-level points and caveats: Fewer public clonotypes were shared by new patients (966) than by persistent patients (fewer than 3,000). Persistent disease samples used TRBV28, TRBJ1-2 and TRBJ2-5 preferentially.

According to the study, TCR beta libraries were built with iRepertoire HTBI primers and CDR3-region Arm-PCR. TCRdb used MiXCR to reprocess the multiplex PCR reads, holding one entry per CDR3 protein. The table records around 420,000 distinct CDR3 sequences, 15% of them present only once. The CDR3 runs to 16 residues. In germline, CDR1 is LNHDA, CDR2 SQIVND (reference sequence). V trimming: 3 bases; J trimming: 4 bases; junction bases outside the gene matches: 7. Time point in this sample: newly diagnosed GD, antithyroid drugs for less than 3 months. Extracted PBMC RNA gave rise to the TCR library. The same sample was also studied in work on T cells in Graves' hyperthyroidism and ophthalmopathy.

Sample: peripheral blood mononuclear cells (PBMCs), taken at new diagnosis, from a patient treated with antithyroid drugs. This clonotype originated in a woman between 40 and 55 years old with Graves disease. J is TRBJ2-1 and V is TRBV19, with TRBD2 matching 9 bases. Here the CDR3 reads CASSILAGDTYNEQFF. The CDR3 DNA reads TGTGCCAGTAGTATTTTAGCGGGGGATACTTACAATGAGCAGTTCTTC.